The T cell receptor beta chain under discussion was sequenced for a study of identifying expanded T cells in peripheral blood. The method was immunoSEQ multiplex PCR; TCRdb's version includes in-frame clones alone and lacks a portion of them. Of 70,000 to 100,000 clones listed, around nine tenths were seen once; the top ten hold 3.5% to 5%. Notes on the study in general: Clone count variance between approximately two-week samples rose with total template count. Differentially abundant clones: approximately 1.3 between replicates, 16.4 at approximately 13 days, 19 to 20 at four.

No infections or other immune events were documented during collection. Worth noting for this clone: Its target is not known.

CDR1 and CDR2 from the germline V gene are GTSNPN and SVGIG (reference sequence). With 0 bases clipped from V and 4 bases from J, the junction kept 5 bases outside the gene matches. The CDR3 covers 15 residues. The TCR originated in a person aged 18 to 75 in good health. What was sequenced was blood. The rearrangement links TRBV30 to TRBJ2-3; 9 bases map to TRBD2. CDR3 residues: CAWSVGAGGSDTQYF. As DNA, the CDR3 is TGTGCCTGGAGTGTTGGAGCGGGAGGTTCAGATACGCAGTATTTT. The whole variable domain, remainder taken from reference TRBV30 and TRBJ2-3, is SQTIHQWPATLVQPVGSPLSLECTVEGTSNPNLYWYRQAAGRGLQLLFYSVGIGQISSEVPQNLSASRPQDRQFILSSKKLLLSDSGFYLCAWSVGAGGSDTQYFGPGTRLTVL.